The 27 T cell receptor beta chains given below trace back to one sample, sequenced in a study of cytomegalovirus exposure and HLA in healthy donors. The study ran its PCR with 60 Vbeta and 13 Jbeta primers. The table came from immunoSEQ multiplex PCR; TCRdb's copy has only in-frame clones and leaves some out. Of some 130,000 clones listed, roughly 80% are singletons. Sequenced: PBMCs. The source is a female donor in good health and CMV-seronegative.

This chain links TRBV30 with TRBJ2-6, with 7 nucleotides matching TRBD2. CDR1 and CDR2 (germline): GTSNPN, SVGIG (reference sequence). The trim removed 4 bases at V and 1 base at J, leaving 1 base unmatched. The CDR3 is 14 amino acids. CDR3 residues: CAWTRGSGANVLTF. The CDR3 DNA reads TGTGCCTGGACGCGGGGGTCTGGGGCCAACGTCCTGACTTTC.

V gene TRBV5-1 combines with J gene TRBJ1-1; perhaps TRBD1 as D (6 bases). The CDR3 consists of 16 residues. The V and J ends lost 0 bases and 4 bases respectively, with 16 bases between them. Germline assignment: CDR1 SGHRS and CDR2 YFSETQ. As DNA, the CDR3 is TGCGCCAGCAGCTTGGAAAGCAGGGGCGGGGGCACTGAAGCTTTCTTT. This translates into CASSLESRGGGTEAFF.

This clone was seen a handful of times. The chain combines TRBV30 with TRBJ1-4; 10 bases line up with TRBD1. Germline V gene sequence: CDR1 GTSNPN, CDR2 SVGIG (reference sequence). The CDR3 runs to 15 residues. J lost 10 bases, V lost 3 bases, and 11 bases had no gene match. The CDR3 DNA reads TGTGCCTGGAGACTCCGGGGGACAGGGGTCGGAAAACTGTTTTTT. Its protein product is CAWRLRGTGVGKLFF.

The chain recombines TRBV4-3 with TRBJ2-1; possible D gene TRBD1, 7 bases. Germline loops: CDR1 LGHNA, CDR2 YSLEER. The V gene lost 1 base and the J gene lost 0 bases, with 19 bases spanning the gap. The CDR3 runs 19 residues. The CDR3 loop reads CASSQVPGGPESSYNEQFF. The CDR3 DNA reads TGCGCCAGCAGCCAAGTTCCAGGGGGGCCGGAAAGCTCCTACAATGAGCAGTTCTTC.

The chain carries TRBV29-1 and TRBJ2-2; 9 bases map to TRBD2. Trimming removed 7 bases from V and 1 base from J; junction bases left unmatched: 4. The CDR3 is made up of 14 amino acids. Germline values: CDR1 SQVTM, CDR2 ANQGSEA. CDR3 sequence: CSAGAGGNTGELFF. In DNA form, the CDR3 reads TGCAGCGCTGGAGCGGGGGGGAACACCGGGGAGCTGTTTTTT.

This chain links TRBV7-2 with TRBJ2-7; 8 positions agree with TRBD2. V was pared by 1 base and J by 2 bases, with 7 bases of the junction left unmatched. CDR1 is SGHTA, CDR2 FQGNSA, per germline. The CDR3 extends over 16 amino acids. Here the CDR3 DNA reads TGTGCCAGCAGCTTAGTAATGACTAGCGTCCCCTACGAGCAGTACTTC. Residues: CASSLVMTSVPYEQYF.

The chain has TRBV7-8 and TRBJ2-5; TRBD2 matches 7 bases. In germline, CDR1 is SGHVS, CDR2 FQNEAQ. The CDR3 spans 15 residues. V lost 5 bases to trimming and J lost 2 bases; unmatched junction nucleotides: 8. The chain's CDR3 is CASSPTTGGQETQYF. DNA of the CDR3: TGTGCCAGCAGCCCTACCACGGGAGGACAAGAGACCCAGTACTTC.

V is TRBV6-1 and J is TRBJ2-1; possible D gene TRBD1, 6 bases. Deletions cut 0 bases from V and 7 bases from J, with 10 bases between. The CDR3 spans 14 residues. Germline lookup yields CDR1 MNHNS and CDR2 SASEGT. CDR3 protein: CASSEAWQGNEQFF. In DNA, the CDR3 is TGTGCCAGCAGTGAAGCGTGGCAGGGGAATGAGCAGTTCTTC.

The CDR3 sequence is CSAQTDYGYTF. In DNA, the CDR3 is TGCAGTGCCCAGACAGATTATGGCTACACCTTC. The chain employs TRBV20-1 and TRBJ1-2; possible D gene TRBD1, 5 bases. V lost 6 bases and J lost 5, with 10 bases in between. Germline assignment: CDR1 DFQATT and CDR2 SNEGSKA (reference sequence). The CDR3 loop spans 11 amino acids.

The chain links TRBV9 to TRBJ2-1; TRBD2 matches at 12 bases. V trimming: 2 bases; J trimming: 9 bases; junction bases outside the gene matches: 12. The V gene's germline CDR1 is SGDLS and CDR2 YYNGEE. CDR3 length equals 17 residues. In DNA, the CDR3 is TGTGCCAGCAGCGTCCTAGCGGGGGGGCCGGTAGGTCGTGAGCAGTTCTTC. This gives the protein CASSVLAGGPVGREQFF.

The V gene is TRBV4-1, the J gene TRBJ1-3; 8 nucleotides agree with TRBD1. This CDR3 spans 17 amino acids. V was pared by 2 bases and J by 1 base, with 7 bases of the junction left unmatched. Germline V gene lookup returns CDR1 MGHRA and CDR2 YSYEKL. The CDR3, as DNA: TGCGCCAGCAGCCAACCAGGGGGCGCCGGGTCTGGAAACACCATATATTTT. It specifies CASSQPGGAGSGNTIYF.

This clone showed up just a few times. CDR3 amino acids: CASSPWRGLQETQYF. The CDR3 coding sequence is TGTGCCAGCAGCCCGTGGCGGGGGCTCCAAGAGACCCAGTACTTC. The V gene is TRBV14, the J gene TRBJ2-5, with D possibly being TRBD2 (7 bases). In germline, CDR1 is SGHDN, CDR2 FVKESK. The CDR3 runs 15 residues. Trimming removed 4 bases from V and 1 base from J, with 13 bases in between.

On this clone: A clone one base away is much larger, so this may be a read error. This chain joins TRBV7-2 and TRBJ2-7; TRBD2 aligns across 7 bases. There are 13 residues in the CDR3. Looked up from germline, CDR1 is SGHTA and CDR2 is FQGNSA. The J segment lost 3 bases and the V segment lost 1 base, leaving 0 bases of the junction unmatched. CDR3 nucleotides: TGTGCCAGCAGCTTAGGCGGGGGCTACGAGCAGTACTTC. Encoded protein: CASSLGGGYEQYF.

The chain uses TRBV15 and TRBJ2-5, with D unresolved. The last part of the DNA fits TRBJ2-7 better; the J call may be wrong. Germline CDR1 reads LNHNV; CDR2 reads YYDKDF (reference sequence). This CDR3 has 13 amino acids. The CDR3 DNA reads as TGTGCCACCAGCATGGGTAGCTCCTACGAGCAGTACTTC. It codes for CATSMGSSYEQYF.

V gene TRBV5-1 combines with J gene TRBJ2-1, with 8 nucleotides matching TRBD1. The CDR3 length is 14 residues. The germline V gene has CDR1 SGHRS and CDR2 YFSETQ. Trimming cost V 7 bases and J 6 bases; bases outside gene matches: 9. In DNA form, the CDR3 reads TGCGCCAGCGGCGAGTCCACAGGGGGCAATGAGCAGTTCTTC. Translating gives CASGESTGGNEQFF.

This chain joins TRBV6-1 and TRBJ1-1; D unresolved. Trimming stripped 6 bases from V and 10 bases from J, with 12 bases between. Per the germline V gene, CDR1 is MNHNS and CDR2 is SASEGT. The CDR3 consists of 11 residues. The CDR3 loop is CASRRSMVAFF. DNA for the CDR3: TGTGCCAGCAGGAGGTCTATGGTAGCTTTCTTT.

The chain is built from TRBV5-4 and TRBJ1-6, with D unresolved. Germline V gene lookup returns CDR1 SGHNT and CDR2 YYREEE (reference sequence). Trimming removed 4 bases at V and 0 bases at J, with 11 bases between. The CDR3 is 16 residues long. As DNA, the CDR3 is TGTGCCAGCAGCACGTTCTCTAGCTCCTATAATTCACCCCTCCACTTT. This gives the protein CASSTFSSSYNSPLHF.

This chain connects TRBV7-3 to TRBJ2-6, with unresolved D. Per germline, CDR1 SGHTA and CDR2 FQGTGA. This CDR3 has 16 residues. V gave up 1 base and J gave up 1 base, with 8 bases separating them. Here the CDR3 reads CASSLRVESGANVLTF. In DNA, the CDR3 is TGTGCCAGCAGCTTAAGAGTAGAATCTGGGGCCAACGTCCTGACTTTC.

In its sample, this clone was seen a few times. The J gene is TRBJ2-1, the V gene TRBV5-6; 9 nucleotides match TRBD1. Germline trimming cut 3 bases from V and 3 bases from J; bases unmatched to any gene: 4. The CDR3 is 15 residues long. CDR1 and CDR2 from the germline V gene are SGHDT and YYEEEE. Here the CDR3 DNA reads TGTGCCAGCAGCTGGGACAGGGAGAACTACAATGAGCAGTTCTTC. Translating gives CASSWDRENYNEQFF.

The chain joins TRBV7-2 to TRBJ2-5, with D possibly being TRBD1 (6 bases). This CDR3 contains 14 residues. The germline gives CDR1 SGHTA, CDR2 FQGNSA. V dropped 3 bases and J dropped 5 bases, with 13 bases sitting between them. The CDR3 region has the DNA TGTGCCAGCAGCTTCCCTACAGGGCAGGAGACCCAGTACTTC. This codes for CASSFPTGQETQYF.

This clone was picked up a small number of times. The chain combines TRBV15 with TRBJ2-3, with 9 positions matching TRBD1. Germline CDR1 LNHNV, CDR2 YYDKDF (reference sequence). The CDR3 is made up of 15 amino acids. V was pared by 3 bases and J by 3 bases, with 4 bases of the junction left unmatched. DNA of the CDR3: TGTGCCACCAGCAGGGACAGGGGCCTAACAGATACGCAGTATTTT. Its protein is CATSRDRGLTDTQYF.

This chain connects TRBV28 to TRBJ2-3, with TRBD2 as a possible D gene (5 bases). The CDR3 extends over 13 amino acids. In germline, CDR1 is MDHEN, CDR2 SYDVKM. Trimming stripped 6 bases from V and 1 base from J, with 8 bases between. CDR3 DNA: TGTGCCAGCAGCCCCGGGGGCACAGATACGCAGTATTTT. Encoded protein: CASSPGGTDTQYF.

As to this clone: This specimen includes other DNA sequences encoding the same CDR3. The rearrangement uses TRBV11-2 and TRBJ1-5; 7 bases fit TRBD1. Trimming cost V 5 bases and J 2 bases; bases outside gene matches: 3. Looked up from germline, CDR1 is SGHAT and CDR2 is FQNNGV. CDR3 length equals 14 residues. The CDR3 DNA follows: TGTGCCAGCAGCCGCGACAGGGGCAATCAGCCCCAGCATTTT. It codes for CASSRDRGNQPQHF.

This clone has only one observation. The chain joins TRBV5-6 to TRBJ1-1; maybe TRBD1 (5 bases). There are 16 residues in the CDR3. Trimming shortened V by 0 bases and J by 0 bases, and 12 bases separated the two germline ends. Germline CDR1 reads SGHDT; CDR2 reads YYEEEE. CDR3 region: CASSLEAGPMNTEAFF. The CDR3, as DNA: TGTGCCAGCAGCTTGGAGGCAGGGCCCATGAACACTGAAGCTTTCTTT.

The chain combines TRBV6-6 with TRBJ1-5; D unresolved. Per the germline V gene, CDR1 is MNHNY and CDR2 is SVGAGI (reference sequence). This CDR3 has 14 residues. V was shortened by 0 bases and J by 1 base, with 4 bases between the two germline ends. The CDR3 region is CASSYSRSNQPQHF. The DNA for the CDR3 is TGTGCCAGCAGTTACTCGCGGAGCAATCAGCCCCAGCATTTT.

This clone came up many times. The rearrangement links TRBV4-3 to TRBJ2-5; D not resolved. V lost 0 bases and J lost 9, with 14 bases in between. Germline V CDR1 and CDR2: LGHNA, YSLEER. This CDR3 region has 14 residues. The CDR3 sequence is CASSQDTSRCPQYF. The CDR3 DNA is TGCGCCAGCAGCCAAGATACCTCTCGGTGTCCCCAGTACTTC.

This rearrangement joins TRBV30 to TRBJ2-3, with 10 bases lining up with TRBD2. Germline V gene lookup returns CDR1 GTSNPN and CDR2 SVGIG (reference sequence). The CDR3 covers 16 residues. J was trimmed by 5 bases and V by 3 bases; bases with no gene match: 11. CDR3: CAWSRQLAGRGDTQYF. Here the CDR3 DNA reads TGTGCCTGGAGCAGACAACTAGCGGGACGAGGAGATACGCAGTATTTT.